The 27 T cell receptor beta chains below all came from one sample that was sequenced in a study of cytomegalovirus exposure and HLA in healthy donors. Primers included in the PCR were 60 Vbeta and 13 Jbeta primers. Repertoires were generated with immunoSEQ multiplex PCR, while TCRdb's copy carries only in-frame clones and drops some. This repertoire comprises 130,000 or so clones; its ten largest clones make up 2%. The sample consisted of PBMCs. The origin of the receptors is a woman aged 55-70 years in good health and CMV-seronegative.

The chain couples TRBV5-1 to TRBJ1-1; TRBD1 might be the D (5 bases). V was pared by 0 bases and J by 3 bases, with 12 bases between. The CDR3 totals 15 residues. CDR1 and CDR2 from the germline V gene are SGHRS and YFSETQ. CDR3 sequence reads: CASSLVPQGDTEAFF. The DNA of the CDR3 is TGCGCCAGCAGCTTGGTCCCGCAAGGGGACACTGAAGCTTTCTTT.

The V call is TRBV25-1, the J call TRBJ1-2; 11 bases line up with TRBD1. The CDR3 is 16 residues long. CDR1 is MGHDK and CDR2 is SYGVNS in the germline V gene. V lost 5 bases and J lost 6; bases outside the gene matches: 11. CDR3 DNA sequence: TGTGCCAGCAGTTCTCCCGGGACAGGGGGTCTCAATGGCTACACCTTC. Protein sequence: CASSSPGTGGLNGYTF.

The chain carries TRBV7-9 and TRBJ1-2; TRBD1 aligns across 7 bases. V shed 1 base, J shed 11 bases, and the junction held 19 bases outside the gene matches. Germline CDR1 and CDR2: SEHNR and FQNEAQ (reference sequence). The CDR3 has 17 residues. In DNA, the CDR3 is TGTGCCAGCAGCTTAGGGGGACAGCAGGCGGATGTAAGCGAGTACACCTTC. Its translation is CASSLGGQQADVSEYTF.

J is TRBJ2-7 and V is TRBV7-8; possibly TRBD2 for D (5 bases). The CDR3 spans 11 residues. V was pared by 7 bases and J by 9 bases, with 13 bases between. CDR1 is SGHVS, CDR2 FQNEAQ, per germline. As DNA, the CDR3 is TGTGCCAGCACCCCGGGGTTGGGGCAGTACTTC. Translated: CASTPGLGQYF.

The CDR3 here is CASTPDRPHYYGYTF. DNA of the CDR3: TGCGCCAGCACCCCCGACAGGCCTCATTACTATGGCTACACCTTC. The genes are TRBV10-2 and TRBJ1-2, with D possibly matching TRBD1 (6 bases). The CDR3 spans 15 residues. Trimming stripped 7 bases from V and 3 bases from J, with 18 bases between. Germline CDR1 is WSHSY and CDR2 is SAAADI.

The rearrangement uses TRBV9 and TRBJ1-5, with D unresolved. V shed 2 bases and J shed 1 base, with 7 bases lying between them. Germline assignment: CDR1 SGDLS and CDR2 YYNGEE. The CDR3 has 14 residues. The CDR3 is CASSVAGSNQPQHF. The CDR3 DNA follows: TGTGCCAGCAGCGTTGCGGGGAGCAATCAGCCCCAGCATTTT. Based on the CDR3 plus reference TRBV9 and TRBJ1-5, the full variable domain is DSGVTQTPKHLITATGQRVTLRCSPRSGDLSVYWYQQSLDQGLQFLIQYYNGEERAKGNILERFSAQQFPDLHSELNLSSLELGDSALYFCASSVAGSNQPQHFGDGTRLSIL.

Of note for this clone: At one end the junction does not follow the germline gene, possibly because of a read error. V gene TRBV29-1 combines with J gene TRBJ2-7; 7 positions agree with TRBD1. The CDR3 spans 14 residues. Looked up from germline, CDR1 is SQVTM and CDR2 is ANQGSEA. The CDR3, as DNA: TGCAGCGTTCAAGACAGGGTTCTCGGCTACGAGCAGTACTTC. This translates into CSVQDRVLGYEQYF.

Details on this clone: This sample includes further DNA sequences coding for the same CDR3. The chain employs TRBV27 and TRBJ1-1, with D possibly being TRBD1 (5 bases). CDR1 is MNHEY and CDR2 is SMNVEV in the germline V gene (reference sequence). The V end was cut by 3 bases, the J end by 1 base, with 6 bases between. CDR3 length: 13 amino acids. The CDR3 bases are TGTGCCAGCAGTTTTACAGGGAACACTGAAGCTTTCTTT. Protein product: CASSFTGNTEAFF.

The chain couples TRBV6-1 to TRBJ1-3, with 7 bases lining up with TRBD1. The CDR3 runs 13 residues. After removal of 5 bases from V and 5 bases from J, the junction contained 3 bases not matched to a gene. Germline V CDR1 and CDR2: MNHNS, SASEGT. CDR3 loop: CASSNRGRNTIYF. Written as DNA, the CDR3 is TGTGCCAGCAGTAACAGGGGTAGAAACACCATATATTTT.

The V and J genes are TRBV29-1 and TRBJ1-5; 7 bases fit TRBD1. The ends lost 4 bases at V and 2 bases at J; junction bases unmatched: 8. From germline, CDR1 is SQVTM and CDR2 ANQGSEA. This CDR3 spans 15 amino acids. The CDR3 DNA reads as TGCAGCGTTGGGGGGGCCGGGACAGGCAATCAGCCCCAGCATTTT. It specifies CSVGGAGTGNQPQHF.

The V call is TRBV5-1, the J call TRBJ2-6, with 10 bases lining up with TRBD1. V dropped 7 bases and J dropped 0; count of bases not matched to a gene: 7. The CDR3 has 17 amino acids. Per the germline V gene, CDR1 is SGHRS and CDR2 is YFSETQ. CDR3 nucleotides: TGCGCCAGCGGACCGGGACAGGGGAGCTCTGGGGCCAACGTCCTGACTTTC. Translation: CASGPGQGSSGANVLTF.

This chain connects TRBV15 to TRBJ2-7; D gene uncertain. CDR1 is LNHNV, CDR2 YYDKDF, per germline (reference sequence). The CDR3 has 16 amino acids. V was shortened by 3 bases and J by 1 base, with 16 bases between the two germline ends. CDR3 sequence (DNA): TGTGCCACCAGCAGGGCCCGGTCAACTACGTCCTACGAGCAGTACTTC. This gives the protein CATSRARSTTSYEQYF.

The chain employs TRBV5-5 and TRBJ2-3; D is unclear. The V end was cut by 0 bases, the J end by 6 bases, with 5 bases between. Germline values: CDR1 SGHKS, CDR2 YYEKEE (reference sequence). The CDR3 totals 12 residues. The CDR3 protein is CASSLAADTQYF. In nucleotides, the CDR3 is TGTGCCAGCAGCTTGGCCGCGGATACGCAGTATTTT.

This rearrangement joins TRBV9 to TRBJ2-3; D gene unclear. This CDR3 contains 17 residues. V lost 4 bases to trimming and J lost 0 bases, with 18 bases between them. CDR1 is SGDLS and CDR2 is YYNGEE in the germline V gene. DNA of the CDR3: TGTGCCAGCAGCTACCTCCAGATGGGCAGTAGCACAGATACGCAGTATTTT. It specifies CASSYLQMGSSTDTQYF.

The CDR3 region has the DNA TGTGCCAGCAGCGTAGGACAGGCAAGCTATGGCTACACCTTC. This encodes CASSVGQASYGYTF. The chain is built from TRBV5-6 and TRBJ1-2; TRBD1 aligns across 7 bases. J gave up 4 bases and V 4 bases, and 7 bases lay outside the gene matches. Germline CDR1 is SGHDT and CDR2 is YYEEEE. The CDR3 runs 14 residues.

This rearrangement joins TRBV2 to TRBJ2-3; TRBD2 aligns across 12 bases. The V gene end was trimmed by 6 bases and the J gene end by 0 bases; junction bases not matched to a gene: 4. The CDR3 has 16 amino acids. Germline values: CDR1 SNHLY, CDR2 FYNNEI. The CDR3 coding sequence is TGTGCCAGCAGCAAAGGACTAGCGGGAAGCACAGATACGCAGTATTTT. Residues: CASSKGLAGSTDTQYF.

The V and J genes are TRBV15 and TRBJ2-2; maybe TRBD2 (5 bases). Deletions cut 0 bases from V and 1 base from J, with 6 bases between. There are 15 residues in the CDR3. Germline V gene lookup returns CDR1 LNHNV and CDR2 YYDKDF (reference sequence). The CDR3 region has the DNA TGTGCCACCAGCAGAGAAGAGGGGAACACCGGGGAGCTGTTTTTT. It specifies CATSREEGNTGELFF. Using reference TRBV15 and TRBJ2-2 for the parts outside the CDR3, the full variable domain is DAMVIQNPRYQVTQFGKPVTLSCSQTLNHNVMYWYQQKSSQAPKLLFHYYDKDFNNEADTPDNFQSRRPNTSFCFLDIRSPGLGDTAMYLCATSREEGNTGELFFGEGSRLTVL.

The chain is built from TRBV11-1 and TRBJ1-6, with 9 bases aligning to TRBD1. The CDR3 contains 14 residues. J lost 10 bases, V lost 4 bases, and 5 bases had no gene match. In germline, CDR1 is SGHAT, CDR2 FQDESV (reference sequence). The CDR3 region is CASSWGQGGSPLHF. CDR3 DNA sequence: TGTGCCAGCAGCTGGGGACAGGGAGGATCACCCCTCCACTTT.

The gene calls are TRBV6-1 and TRBJ1-5; D is possibly TRBD1 (5 bases). Germline CDR1 and CDR2: MNHNS and SASEGT. This CDR3 comprises 14 residues. Trimming left V 6 bases short and J 4 bases short, with 13 bases between. The CDR3 sequence: CASRPGTTNQPQHF. The CDR3 nucleotides are TGTGCCAGCAGGCCCGGGACTACGAATCAGCCCCAGCATTTT.

The rearrangement joins TRBV5-4 to TRBJ2-2; 8 bases are shared with TRBD2. Germline V gene data show CDR1 as SGHNT and CDR2 as YYREEE (reference sequence). The CDR3 has 14 amino acids. V gave up 0 bases and J gave up 6 bases; unmatched junction bases: 1. CDR3 sequence (DNA): TGTGCCAGCAGCTTGGCGGGGGGGCCCGGGGAGCTGTTTTTT. As protein: CASSLAGGPGELFF.

In regard to this clone: In the same sample, other DNA sequences code for this CDR3. This chain joins TRBV5-1 and TRBJ2-7; no clear D. The length of the CDR3 is 11 residues. Germline V gene sequence: CDR1 SGHRS, CDR2 YFSETQ. The V end lost 3 bases, the J end lost 3 bases, and 4 bases lay between the germline ends. The CDR3 loop is CASSSNYEQYF. For the CDR3, the DNA is TGCGCCAGCAGCTCCAACTACGAGCAGTACTTC. The whole variable domain, remainder taken from reference TRBV5-1 and TRBJ2-7, is KAGVTQTPRYLIKTRGQQVTLSCSPISGHRSVSWYQQTPGQGLQFLFEYFSETQRNKGNFPGRFSGRQFSNSRSEMNVSTLELGDSALYLCASSSNYEQYFGPGTRLTVT.

The rearrangement uses TRBV19 and TRBJ2-2, with TRBD1 matching over 9 bases. The CDR3 consists of 15 residues. Germline trimming cut 3 bases from V and 8 bases from J; bases unmatched to any gene: 7. Germline CDR1 reads LNHDA; CDR2 reads SQIVND (reference sequence). CDR3 DNA: TGTGCCAGTAGTATCTACGGGACAGGGCGAGGGGAGCTGTTTTTT. It translates to CASSIYGTGRGELFF.

This chain connects TRBV25-1 to TRBJ2-3, with 9 bases that match TRBD2. This CDR3 region has 16 residues. Trimming removed 4 bases from V and 10 bases from J; junction bases left unmatched: 15. The V gene's germline CDR1 is MGHDK and CDR2 SYGVNS. The CDR3 region is CASSGVIAGVSQAQYF. The CDR3, as DNA: TGTGCCAGCAGTGGTGTTATAGCGGGGGTTAGCCAGGCGCAGTATTTT.

The rearrangement links TRBV2 to TRBJ1-1; 8 bases agree with TRBD1. Germline assignment: CDR1 SNHLY and CDR2 FYNNEI. V trimming: 8 bases; J trimming: 4 bases; junction bases outside the gene matches: 6. The CDR3 consists of 13 residues. The CDR3 DNA reads as TGTGCCAGCGAGGGACAGGCTCTCACTGAAGCTTTCTTT. Its translation: CASEGQALTEAFF.

The chain joins TRBV7-6 to TRBJ2-6; D is possibly TRBD1 (7 bases). The CDR3 is 15 amino acids. The germline CDR1 and CDR2 sequences are SGHVS and FNYEAQ. V was shortened by 5 bases and J by 12 bases, with 20 bases between the two germline ends. DNA for the CDR3: TGTGCCAGCAGCCGAATGGAGGGGGCGCCCAGCGTCCTGACTTTC. Translating it yields CASSRMEGAPSVLTF.

This chain uses TRBV6-5 with TRBJ2-1; D might be TRBD1 (6 bases). Trimming took 4 bases from V and 4 from J, leaving 14 bases between them. Germline lookup yields CDR1 MNHEY and CDR2 SVGAGI. This CDR3 is built from 15 residues. This CDR3 is CASSSSGALYNEQFF. The CDR3 nucleotides are TGTGCCAGCAGTTCCTCAGGGGCGCTGTACAATGAGCAGTTCTTC.

This chain connects TRBV5-1 to TRBJ2-7; 7 bases align to TRBD1. J gave up 2 bases and V 1 base, and 6 bases lay outside the gene matches. The V gene's germline CDR1 is SGHRS and CDR2 YFSETQ. The CDR3 covers 15 residues. The CDR3, as DNA: TGCGCCAGCAGCTTGAGGGCAGGGGGAGCCTACGAGCAGTACTTC. Its protein is CASSLRAGGAYEQYF. The complete variable domain, with remaining parts taken from reference TRBV5-1 and TRBJ2-7, reads KAGVTQTPRYLIKTRGQQVTLSCSPISGHRSVSWYQQTPGQGLQFLFEYFSETQRNKGNFPGRFSGRQFSNSRSEMNVSTLELGDSALYLCASSLRAGGAYEQYFGPGTRLTVT.